The sequence of this TCR beta chain was determined in a study of identical twins. A few counts support this clonotype. TCRdb reanalysed the 5' RACE reads using MiXCR and keeps one entry per CDR3 protein. Among approximately 500,000 distinct CDR3 sequences listed, approximately 24% were seen once. The same sample was also used in a study of T cells expressing NK-cell markers.

The receptor's source is a woman aged 18-29 years in good health. What was sequenced was CD4+ T cells sorted from blood.

The CDR3 sequence is CATSTRQPNQPQHF. Here the CDR3 DNA reads TGTGCCACCAGCACACGACAGCCAAATCAGCCCCAGCATTTT. The chain employs TRBV15 and TRBJ1-5; a weak D match, TRBD1 (5 bases). Between the trimmed V and J ends, which lost 4 bases and 4 bases, there was a span of 11 bases. The CDR3 spans 14 residues. In germline, CDR1 is LNHNV, CDR2 YYDKDF (reference sequence).